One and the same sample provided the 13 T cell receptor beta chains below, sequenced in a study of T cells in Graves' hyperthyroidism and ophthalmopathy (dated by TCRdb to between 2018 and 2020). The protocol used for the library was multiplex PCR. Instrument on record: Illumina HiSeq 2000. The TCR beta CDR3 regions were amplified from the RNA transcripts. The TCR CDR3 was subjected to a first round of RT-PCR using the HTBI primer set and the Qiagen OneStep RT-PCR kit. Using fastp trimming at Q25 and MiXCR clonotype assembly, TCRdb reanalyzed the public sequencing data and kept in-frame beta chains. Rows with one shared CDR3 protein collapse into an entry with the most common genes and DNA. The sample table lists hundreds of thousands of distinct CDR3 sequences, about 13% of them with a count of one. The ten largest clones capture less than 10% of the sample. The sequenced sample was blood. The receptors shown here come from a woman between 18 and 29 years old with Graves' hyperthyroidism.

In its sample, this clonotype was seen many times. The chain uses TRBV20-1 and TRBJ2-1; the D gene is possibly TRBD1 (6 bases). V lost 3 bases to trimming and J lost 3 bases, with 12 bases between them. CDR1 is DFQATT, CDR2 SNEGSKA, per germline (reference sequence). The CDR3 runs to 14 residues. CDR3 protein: CSARGRGSYNEQFF. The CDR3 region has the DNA TGCAGTGCTAGGGGCAGGGGAAGCTACAATGAGCAGTTCTTC.

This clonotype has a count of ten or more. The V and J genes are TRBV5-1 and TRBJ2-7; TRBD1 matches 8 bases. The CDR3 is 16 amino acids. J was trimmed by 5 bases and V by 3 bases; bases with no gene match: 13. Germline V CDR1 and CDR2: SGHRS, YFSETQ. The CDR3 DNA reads TGCGCCAGCAGCTGGAATTACAGGACAGGGTACGACGAGCAGTACTTC. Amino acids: CASSWNYRTGYDEQYF.

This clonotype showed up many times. DNA for the CDR3: TGTGCCAGCAGTTACTCGGGGAACACCGGGGAGCTGTTTTTT. It is translated as CASSYSGNTGELFF. The chain uses TRBV6-6 and TRBJ2-2, with D unclear. CDR1 and CDR2 from the germline V gene are MNHNY and SVGAGI (reference sequence). CDR3 size: 14 residues. V was trimmed by 0 bases and J by 1 base, leaving 3 bases between them.

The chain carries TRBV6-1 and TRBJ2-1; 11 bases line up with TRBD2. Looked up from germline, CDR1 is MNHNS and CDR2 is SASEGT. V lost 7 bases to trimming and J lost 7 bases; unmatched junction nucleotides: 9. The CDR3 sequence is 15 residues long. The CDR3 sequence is CASTEGTSGGNEQFF. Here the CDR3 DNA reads TGTGCCAGCACCGAAGGGACTAGCGGAGGGAATGAGCAGTTCTTC.

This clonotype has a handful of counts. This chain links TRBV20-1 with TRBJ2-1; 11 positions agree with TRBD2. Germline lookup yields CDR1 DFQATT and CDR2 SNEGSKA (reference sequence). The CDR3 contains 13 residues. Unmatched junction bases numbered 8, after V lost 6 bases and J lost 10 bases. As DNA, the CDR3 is TGCAGTGCGAGTAGCGGGAGGGCCGGAGAGCAGTTCTTC. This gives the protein CSASSGRAGEQFF.

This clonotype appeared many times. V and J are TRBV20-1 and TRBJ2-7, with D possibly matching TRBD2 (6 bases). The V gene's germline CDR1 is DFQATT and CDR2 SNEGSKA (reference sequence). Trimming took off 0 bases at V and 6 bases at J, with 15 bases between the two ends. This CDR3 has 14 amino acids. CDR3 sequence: CSARDTPQGGEQYF. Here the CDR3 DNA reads TGCAGTGCTAGAGATACCCCCCAGGGAGGCGAGCAGTACTTC.

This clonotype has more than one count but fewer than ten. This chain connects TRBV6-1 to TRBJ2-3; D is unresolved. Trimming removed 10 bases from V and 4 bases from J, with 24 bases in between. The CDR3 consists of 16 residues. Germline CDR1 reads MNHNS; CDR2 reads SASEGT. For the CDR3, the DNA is TGTGCCATTCGCCACCCCTCTGGACGAGGTGCAGATACGCAGTATTTT. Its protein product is CAIRHPSGRGADTQYF.

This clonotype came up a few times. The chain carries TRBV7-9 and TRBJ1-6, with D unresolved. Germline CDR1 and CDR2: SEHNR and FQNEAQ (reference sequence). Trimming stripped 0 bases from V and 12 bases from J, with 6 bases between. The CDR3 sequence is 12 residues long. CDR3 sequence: CASSLAPGPLHF. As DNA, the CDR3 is TGTGCCAGCAGCTTAGCGCCAGGACCCCTCCACTTT.

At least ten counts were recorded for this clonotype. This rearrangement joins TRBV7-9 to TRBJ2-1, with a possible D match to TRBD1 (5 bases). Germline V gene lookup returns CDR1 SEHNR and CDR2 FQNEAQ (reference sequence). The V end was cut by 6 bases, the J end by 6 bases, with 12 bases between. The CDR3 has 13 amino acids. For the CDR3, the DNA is TGTGCCAGCAGTACCGACAGCCGCAATGAGCAGTTCTTC. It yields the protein CASSTDSRNEQFF.

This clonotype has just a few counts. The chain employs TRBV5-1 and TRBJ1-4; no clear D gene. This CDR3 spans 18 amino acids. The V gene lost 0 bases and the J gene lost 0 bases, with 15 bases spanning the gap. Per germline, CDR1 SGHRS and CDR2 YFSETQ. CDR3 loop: CASSLEFSQVSTNEKLFF. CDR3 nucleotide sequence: TGCGCCAGCAGCTTGGAATTCTCCCAGGTTTCAACTAATGAAAAACTGTTTTTT. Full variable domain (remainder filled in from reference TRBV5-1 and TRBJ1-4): KAGVTQTPRYLIKTRGQQVTLSCSPISGHRSVSWYQQTPGQGLQFLFEYFSETQRNKGNFPGRFSGRQFSNSRSEMNVSTLELGDSALYLCASSLEFSQVSTNEKLFFGSGTQLSVL.

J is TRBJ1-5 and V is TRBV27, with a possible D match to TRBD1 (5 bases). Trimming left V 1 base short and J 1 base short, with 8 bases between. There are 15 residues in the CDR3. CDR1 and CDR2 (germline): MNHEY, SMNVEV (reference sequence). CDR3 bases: TGTGCCAGCAGTTTATTGGGGACGAGCAATCAGCCCCAGCATTTT. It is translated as CASSLLGTSNQPQHF.

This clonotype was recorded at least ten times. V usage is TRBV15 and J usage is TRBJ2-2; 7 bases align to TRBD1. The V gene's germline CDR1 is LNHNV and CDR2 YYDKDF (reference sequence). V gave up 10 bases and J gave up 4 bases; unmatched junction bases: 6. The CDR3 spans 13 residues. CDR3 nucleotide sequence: TGTGCCATCGAGACAGGGACCACCGGGGAGCTGTTTTTT. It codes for CAIETGTTGELFF.

CDR3 DNA sequence: TGTGCCAGCAGCTTCACAACCCCAGGGGACTCGGATGAGCAGTTCTTC. Translating it yields CASSFTTPGDSDEQFF. V usage is TRBV7-9 and J usage is TRBJ2-1; D might be TRBD1 or TRBD2, each matching 6 bases. Germline V lookup: CDR1 SEHNR, CDR2 FQNEAQ (reference sequence). Between the trimmed V and J ends, which lost 3 bases and 8 bases, there was a span of 20 bases. This CDR3 is 16 amino acids long.